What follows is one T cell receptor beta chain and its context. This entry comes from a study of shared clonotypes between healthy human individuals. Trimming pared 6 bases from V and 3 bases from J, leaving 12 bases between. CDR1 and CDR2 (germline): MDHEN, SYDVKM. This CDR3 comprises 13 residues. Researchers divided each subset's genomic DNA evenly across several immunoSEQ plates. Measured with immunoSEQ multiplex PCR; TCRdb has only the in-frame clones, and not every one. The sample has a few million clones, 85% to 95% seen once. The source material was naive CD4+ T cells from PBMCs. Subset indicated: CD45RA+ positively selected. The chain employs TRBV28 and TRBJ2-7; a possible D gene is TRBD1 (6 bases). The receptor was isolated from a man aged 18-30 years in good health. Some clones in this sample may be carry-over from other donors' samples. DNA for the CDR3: TGTGCCAGCAGGACAGGACAGCTCTACGAGCAGTACTTC. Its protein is CASRTGQLYEQYF. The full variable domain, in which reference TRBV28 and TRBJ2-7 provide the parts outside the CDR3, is DVKVTQSSRYLVKRTGEKVFLECVQDMDHENMFWYRQDPGLGLRLIYFSYDVKMKEKGDIPEGYSVSREKKERFSLILESASTNQTSMYLCASRTGQLYEQYFGPGTRLTVT.